A selection of T cell receptor beta chains follows, all from one sample in a study of cytomegalovirus exposure and HLA in healthy donors. The protocol was immunoSEQ multiplex PCR, while the TCRdb copy is restricted to in-frame clones and leaves out a portion. The sample has nearly 110,000 clones, approximately 84% seen once. Sequences were obtained from PBMCs. These TCRs come from a man aged 25-45 years in good health and CMV-seronegative. The CDR3 runs from the conserved cysteine through the conserved F or W. Fields, in order: clone size, V gene, CDR3 length, J gene, D gene, CDR3 DNA, CDR3 protein. The D gene is left open where the match is weak. Where a row states a size, it is once, few, many or the class of an expanded clone; other rows omit it.

abundance: few; v_gene: TRBV13; len: 15; j_gene: TRBJ2-1; d_gene: TRBD1; CDR3nt: TGTGCCAGCAGCACCAGGACAGGGGGCGCAGGTGAGCAGTTCTTC; CDR3aa: CASSTRTGGAGEQFF
abundance: .; v_gene: TRBV30; len: 11; j_gene: TRBJ1-2; d_gene: .; CDR3nt: TGTGCCTGGAGTGGAGGCTATGGCTACACCTTC; CDR3aa: CAWSGGYGYTF
abundance: .; v_gene: TRBV6-5; len: 15; j_gene: TRBJ2-7; d_gene: TRBD1; CDR3nt: TGTGCCAGCAGGGCCGACAGGGGAAGCTCCTACGAGCAGTACTTC; CDR3aa: CASRADRGSSYEQYF
abundance: .; v_gene: TRBV11-3; len: 16; j_gene: TRBJ2-7; d_gene: TRBD1; CDR3nt: TGTGCCAGCAGCTCTCTCCGGGACAGGGGGCGGCGGGAGCAGTACTTC; CDR3aa: CASSSLRDRGRREQYF
abundance: .; v_gene: TRBV2; len: 14; j_gene: TRBJ1-3; d_gene: .; CDR3nt: TGTGCCAGCATGTTCAGGGTTTCTGGAAACACCATATATTTT; CDR3aa: CASMFRVSGNTIYF
abundance: .; v_gene: TRBV5-1; len: 16; j_gene: TRBJ2-5; d_gene: .; CDR3nt: TGCGCCAGCAGCCGGCCCGGTTCCGGGGGACAAGAGACCCAGTACTTC; CDR3aa: CASSRPGSGGQETQYF
abundance: .; v_gene: TRBV7-6; len: 15; j_gene: TRBJ2-7; d_gene: TRBD1; CDR3nt: TGTGCCAGCAGCTTAGGAGGGGGCAGGGAACACGAGCAGTACTTC; CDR3aa: CASSLGGGREHEQYF
abundance: .; v_gene: TRBV4-1; len: 16; j_gene: TRBJ1-5; d_gene: TRBD1; CDR3nt: TGCGCCAGCAGCCAAAGCACCGGGACAGGGTGGCAGCCCCAGCATTTT; CDR3aa: CASSQSTGTGWQPQHF
abundance: .; v_gene: TRBV10-3; len: 17; j_gene: TRBJ2-3; d_gene: TRBD2; CDR3nt: TGTGCCATCAGTGACATAGCGGGGGGGCCTGACACAGATACGCAGTATTTT; CDR3aa: CAISDIAGGPDTDTQYF
abundance: .; v_gene: TRBV18; len: 16; j_gene: TRBJ2-7; d_gene: TRBD1; CDR3nt: TGTGCCAGCTCACTGCAGGGACAGGTCCCCTCCTACGAGCAGTACTTC; CDR3aa: CASSLQGQVPSYEQYF
abundance: few; v_gene: TRBV6-4; len: 16; j_gene: TRBJ2-6; d_gene: .; CDR3nt: TGTGCCAGCAGTGACTCGCGAAGCTCTGGGGCCAACGTCCTGACTTTC; CDR3aa: CASSDSRSSGANVLTF
abundance: .; v_gene: TRBV6-5; len: 15; j_gene: TRBJ1-1; d_gene: TRBD1; CDR3nt: TGTGCCAGCAGCAAAGACAGGGGCATGAACACTGAAGCTTTCTTT; CDR3aa: CASSKDRGMNTEAFF
abundance: few; v_gene: TRBV5-4; len: 15; j_gene: TRBJ2-4; d_gene: TRBD2; CDR3nt: TGTGCCAGCAGCTTGAAGCGGGAGGACAAAAACATTCAGTACTTC; CDR3aa: CASSLKREDKNIQYF
abundance: .; v_gene: TRBV29-1; len: 13; j_gene: TRBJ2-1; d_gene: .; CDR3nt: TGCAGCGTTGTAGGTCCACGGGGGAATGAGCAGTTCTTC; CDR3aa: CSVVGPRGNEQFF
abundance: .; v_gene: TRBV28; len: 12; j_gene: TRBJ2-5; d_gene: .; CDR3nt: TGTGCCAGCAGTGGGACACAAGAGACCCAGTACTTC; CDR3aa: CASSGTQETQYF
abundance: .; v_gene: TRBV5-4; len: 16; j_gene: TRBJ2-5; d_gene: TRBD2; CDR3nt: TGTGCCAGCAGCAGAACCTTAGCGGGAGGGCCAAAGACCCAGTACTTC; CDR3aa: CASSRTLAGGPKTQYF
abundance: few; v_gene: TRBV6-1; len: 15; j_gene: TRBJ1-5; d_gene: .; CDR3nt: TGTGCCAGCAGCCGAGAGGGGGAGGGGGATCAGCCCCAGCATTTT; CDR3aa: CASSREGEGDQPQHF